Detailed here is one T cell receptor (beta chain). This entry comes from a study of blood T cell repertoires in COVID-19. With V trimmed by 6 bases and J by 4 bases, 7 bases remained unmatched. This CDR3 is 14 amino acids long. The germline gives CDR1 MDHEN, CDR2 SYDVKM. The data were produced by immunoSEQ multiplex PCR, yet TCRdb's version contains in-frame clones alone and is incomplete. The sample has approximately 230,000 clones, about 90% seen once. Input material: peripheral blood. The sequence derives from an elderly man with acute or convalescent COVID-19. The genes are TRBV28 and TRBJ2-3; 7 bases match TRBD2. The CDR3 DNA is TGTGCCAGCAGACCCGGACTAGGCCCAGATACGCAGTATTTT. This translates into CASRPGLGPDTQYF.